This TCR beta chain was identified in a study of T cell repertoires in cytomegalovirus infection. Overall study: Use of recently identified HLA-C-restricted and well-studied HLA-B-restricted CMV epitopes was part of the study. CMV infection and matching HLA type were both indicated by public TCR beta signatures.

TCRdb re-called the reads with MiXCR, one entry per CDR3 protein. Among 830,000 or so distinct CDR3 sequences listed, roughly 33% were seen once. Note on this clonotype: The target antigen is unknown.

This CDR3 is built from 12 residues. V was clipped by 6 bases and J by 5 bases, with 11 bases between them. Germline-derived CDR1 and CDR2 are ENHRY and SYGVKD. The study's findings and limits: People with CMV and the relevant HLA were identified by cumulative public TCR beta family frequency. CMV-specific TCR beta clonotypes restricted by HLA-C were the ones dominating the ex vivo response.

This TCR was recovered from a human donor in good health (CMV status not recorded). Some clones in this sample may be carry-over from other donors' samples. The V and J genes are TRBV10-3 and TRBJ2-7; possible D gene TRBD1, 5 bases. The specimen was cultured CD8+ T cells from PBMCs, collected from culture after CMV antigen stimulation. This CDR3 is CAIRVDRDEQYF. CDR3 nucleotides: TGTGCCATCAGAGTCGACAGAGACGAGCAGTACTTC.